Listed below are T cell receptor beta chains from one sample, sequenced in a study of T cell responses to AZD1222 COVID-19 vaccine. Sequencing was performed with immunoSEQ multiplex PCR; in TCRdb, only in-frame clones are kept and a portion is missing. The sample contains tens of thousands of clones, 88% of which appear only once. Material: peripheral blood, obtained on day 0 of MenACWY control vaccination. The receptors were sampled from an adult in good health. Both conserved end residues are part of each CDR3. A D gene is named only where the DNA matches it firmly.

d_gene: NA; v_gene: TRBV18; j_gene: TRBJ1-5; CDR3nt: TGTGCCAGCTCGTCGGAGGAAGGGCAGCCCCAGCATTTT; CDR3aa: CASSSEEGQPQHF
d_gene: NA; v_gene: TRBV28; j_gene: TRBJ1-1; CDR3nt: TGTGCCAGCAGTCCACAGTACACTGAAGCTTTCTTT; CDR3aa: CASSPQYTEAFF
d_gene: NA; v_gene: TRBV19; j_gene: TRBJ2-6; CDR3nt: TGTGCCAGTAGTATAGACAGCTCTGGGGCCAACGTCCTGACTTTC; CDR3aa: CASSIDSSGANVLTF
d_gene: NA; v_gene: TRBV6-5; j_gene: TRBJ1-1; CDR3nt: TGTGCCAGCAGTTGGGGATCCACTGAAGCTTTCTTT; CDR3aa: CASSWGSTEAFF
d_gene: NA; v_gene: TRBV2; j_gene: TRBJ1-5; CDR3nt: TGTGCCAGCAGCGAAAGCGGGGAACAGCCCCAGCATTTT; CDR3aa: CASSESGEQPQHF
d_gene: TRBD1; v_gene: TRBV14; j_gene: TRBJ2-2; CDR3nt: TGTGCCAGCAGCCAAGTCCAGGGGGCGGTCACCGGGGAGCTGTTTTTT; CDR3aa: CASSQVQGAVTGELFF
d_gene: TRBD2; v_gene: TRBV2; j_gene: TRBJ2-5; CDR3nt: TGTGCCAGGGGACTAGCGGGGGGGCGCCAAGAGACCCAGTACTTC; CDR3aa: CARGLAGGRQETQYF
d_gene: NA; v_gene: TRBV30; j_gene: TRBJ1-5; CDR3nt: TGTGCCTGGAGCGATTCAAATCAGCCCCAGCATTTT; CDR3aa: CAWSDSNQPQHF
d_gene: NA; v_gene: TRBV28; j_gene: TRBJ1-2; CDR3nt: TGTGCCAGCATTGGGGGGGTTCGTGGCTACACCTTC; CDR3aa: CASIGGVRGYTF
d_gene: NA; v_gene: TRBV3-1/TRBV3-2; j_gene: TRBJ1-2; CDR3nt: TGTGCCAGCAGCCCCACGAGGGGGACCGGGGGCTACACCTTC; CDR3aa: CASSPTRGTGGYTF
d_gene: NA; v_gene: TRBV7-9; j_gene: TRBJ1-6; CDR3nt: TGTGCCAGCAGCTTAGACGACAGTCAAAGCTCCTATAATTCACCCCTCCACTTT; CDR3aa: CASSLDDSQSSYNSPLHF
d_gene: NA; v_gene: TRBV4-3; j_gene: TRBJ1-1; CDR3nt: TGCGCCAGCAGCCAAGATACTCCAGGGCTTAGGAACACTGAAGCTTTCTTT; CDR3aa: CASSQDTPGLRNTEAFF
d_gene: NA; v_gene: TRBV9; j_gene: TRBJ2-2; CDR3nt: TGTGCCAGCAGTCTTAGTGGGCTTCCCGCGAACACCGGGGAGCTGTTTTTT; CDR3aa: CASSLSGLPANTGELFF
d_gene: TRBD1; v_gene: TRBV5-4; j_gene: TRBJ2-3; CDR3nt: TGTGCCAGCAGCACGGGACAGCACACAGATACGCAGTATTTT; CDR3aa: CASSTGQHTDTQYF